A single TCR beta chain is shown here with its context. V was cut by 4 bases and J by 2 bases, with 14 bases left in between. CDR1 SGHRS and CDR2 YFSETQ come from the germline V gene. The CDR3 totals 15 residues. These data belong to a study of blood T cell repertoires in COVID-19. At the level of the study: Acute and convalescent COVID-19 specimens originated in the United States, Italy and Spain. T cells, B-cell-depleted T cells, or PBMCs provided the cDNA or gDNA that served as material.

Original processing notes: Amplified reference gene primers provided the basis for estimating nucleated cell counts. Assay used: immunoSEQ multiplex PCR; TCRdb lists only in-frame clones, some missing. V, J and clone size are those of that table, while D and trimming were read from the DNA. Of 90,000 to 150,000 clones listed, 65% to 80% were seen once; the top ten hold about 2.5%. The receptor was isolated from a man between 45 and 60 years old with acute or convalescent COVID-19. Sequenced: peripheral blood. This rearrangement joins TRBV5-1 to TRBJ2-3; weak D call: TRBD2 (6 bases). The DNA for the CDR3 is TGCGCCAGCAGCCCCCAGGACTACTACACAGATACGCAGTATTTT. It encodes CASSPQDYYTDTQYF.